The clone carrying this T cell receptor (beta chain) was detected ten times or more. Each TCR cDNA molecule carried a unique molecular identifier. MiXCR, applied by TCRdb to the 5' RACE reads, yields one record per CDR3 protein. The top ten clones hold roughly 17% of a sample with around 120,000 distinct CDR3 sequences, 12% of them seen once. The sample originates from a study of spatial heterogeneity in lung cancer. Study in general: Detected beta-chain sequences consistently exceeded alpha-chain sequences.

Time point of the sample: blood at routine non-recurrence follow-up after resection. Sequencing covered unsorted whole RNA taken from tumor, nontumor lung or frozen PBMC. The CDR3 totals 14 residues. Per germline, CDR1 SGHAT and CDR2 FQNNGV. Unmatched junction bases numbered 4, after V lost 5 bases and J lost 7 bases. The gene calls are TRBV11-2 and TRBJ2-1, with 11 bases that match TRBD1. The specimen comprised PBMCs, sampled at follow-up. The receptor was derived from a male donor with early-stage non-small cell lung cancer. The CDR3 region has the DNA TGTGCCAGCAGCCCGGACAGGGGGCAGAATGAGCAGTTCTTC. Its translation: CASSPDRGQNEQFF.